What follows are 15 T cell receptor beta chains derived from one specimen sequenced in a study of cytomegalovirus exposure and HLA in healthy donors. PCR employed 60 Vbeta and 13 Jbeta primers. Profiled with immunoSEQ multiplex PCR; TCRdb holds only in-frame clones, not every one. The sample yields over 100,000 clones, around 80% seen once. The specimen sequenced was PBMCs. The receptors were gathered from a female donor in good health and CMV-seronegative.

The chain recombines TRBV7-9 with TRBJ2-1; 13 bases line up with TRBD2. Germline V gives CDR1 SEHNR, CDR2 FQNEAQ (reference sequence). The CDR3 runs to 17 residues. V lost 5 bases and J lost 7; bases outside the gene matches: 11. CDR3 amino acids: CASSHGLAGVQSNEQFF. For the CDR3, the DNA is TGTGCCAGCAGCCATGGACTAGCGGGGGTACAATCAAATGAGCAGTTCTTC.

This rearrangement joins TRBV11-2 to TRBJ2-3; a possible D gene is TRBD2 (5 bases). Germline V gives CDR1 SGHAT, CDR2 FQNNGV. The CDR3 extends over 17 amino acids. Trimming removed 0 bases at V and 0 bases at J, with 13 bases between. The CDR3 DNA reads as TGTGCCAGCAGCTTAGATTATTCCCGACTAAGCACAGATACGCAGTATTTT. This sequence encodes CASSLDYSRLSTDTQYF. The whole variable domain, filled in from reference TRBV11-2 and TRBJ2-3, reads EAGVAQSPRYKIIEKRQSVAFWCNPISGHATLYWYQQILGQGPKLLIQFQNNGVVDDSQLPKDRFSAERLKGVDSTLKIQPAKLEDSAVYLCASSLDYSRLSTDTQYFGPGTRLTVL.

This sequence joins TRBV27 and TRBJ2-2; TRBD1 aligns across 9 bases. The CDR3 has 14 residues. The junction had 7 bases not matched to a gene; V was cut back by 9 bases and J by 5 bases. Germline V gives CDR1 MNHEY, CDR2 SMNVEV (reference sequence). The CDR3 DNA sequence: TGTGCCAGTGGGACAGGGACGCGGACCGGGGAGCTGTTTTTT. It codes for CASGTGTRTGELFF.

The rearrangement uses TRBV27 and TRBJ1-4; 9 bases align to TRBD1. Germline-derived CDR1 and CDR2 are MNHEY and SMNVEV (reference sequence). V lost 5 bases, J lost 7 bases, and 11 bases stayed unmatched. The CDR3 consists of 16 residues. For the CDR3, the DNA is TGTGCCAGCAGTCATGCAGAGGGGACAGGGTCTGAAAAACTGTTTTTT. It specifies CASSHAEGTGSEKLFF.

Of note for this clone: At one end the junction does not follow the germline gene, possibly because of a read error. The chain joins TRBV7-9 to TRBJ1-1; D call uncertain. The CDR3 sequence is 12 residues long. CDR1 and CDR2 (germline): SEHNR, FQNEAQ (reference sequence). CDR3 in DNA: TGTTCCAGCAGCTTCGTGAACACTGAAGCTTTCTTT. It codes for CSSSFVNTEAFF. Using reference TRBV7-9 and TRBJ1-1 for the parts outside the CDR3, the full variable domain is DTGVSQNPRHKITKRGQNVTFRCDPISEHNRLYWYRQTLGQGPEFLTYFQNEAQLEKSRLLSDRFSAERPKGSFSTLEIQRTEQGDSAMYLCSSSFVNTEAFFGQGTRLTVV.

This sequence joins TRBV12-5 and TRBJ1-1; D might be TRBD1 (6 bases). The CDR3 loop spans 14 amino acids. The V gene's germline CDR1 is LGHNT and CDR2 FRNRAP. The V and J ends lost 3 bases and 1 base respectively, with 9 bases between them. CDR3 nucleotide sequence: TGTGCTAGTGGTTTCGGACAGCCGAACACTGAAGCTTTCTTT. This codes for CASGFGQPNTEAFF.

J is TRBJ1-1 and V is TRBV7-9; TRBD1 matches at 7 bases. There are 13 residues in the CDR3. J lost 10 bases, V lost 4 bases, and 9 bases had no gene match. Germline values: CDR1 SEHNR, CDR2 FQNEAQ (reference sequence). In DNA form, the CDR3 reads TGTGCCAGCAGCTCCCCTAGGGGGCTGCGAGCTTTCTTT. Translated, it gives CASSSPRGLRAFF.

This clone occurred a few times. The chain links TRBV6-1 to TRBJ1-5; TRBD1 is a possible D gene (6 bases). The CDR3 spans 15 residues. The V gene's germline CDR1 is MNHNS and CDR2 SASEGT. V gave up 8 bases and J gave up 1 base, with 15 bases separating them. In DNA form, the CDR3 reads TGTGCCAGCGGGGGGGGCGAGAGGAGCAATCAGCCCCAGCATTTT. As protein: CASGGGERSNQPQHF.

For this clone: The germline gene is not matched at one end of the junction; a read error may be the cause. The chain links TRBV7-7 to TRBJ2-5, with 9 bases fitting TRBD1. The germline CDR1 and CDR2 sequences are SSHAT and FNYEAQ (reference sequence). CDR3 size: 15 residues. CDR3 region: CASSLSTGGAETQYF. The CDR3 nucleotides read TGTGCTAGCAGCTTAAGTACAGGGGGCGCAGAGACCCAGTACTTC.

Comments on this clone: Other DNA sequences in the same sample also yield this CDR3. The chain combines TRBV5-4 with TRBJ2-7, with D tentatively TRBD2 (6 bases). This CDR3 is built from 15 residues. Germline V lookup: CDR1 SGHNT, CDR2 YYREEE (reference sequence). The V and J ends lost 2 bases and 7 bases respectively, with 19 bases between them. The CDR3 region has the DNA TGTGCCAGCAGCTTCGAGACTAGTGGGGGTCGGGAGCAGTACTTC. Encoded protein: CASSFETSGGREQYF.

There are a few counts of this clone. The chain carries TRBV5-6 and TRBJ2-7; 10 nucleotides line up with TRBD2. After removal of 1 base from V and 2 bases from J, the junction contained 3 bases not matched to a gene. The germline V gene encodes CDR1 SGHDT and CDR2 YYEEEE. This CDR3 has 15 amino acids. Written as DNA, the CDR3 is TGTGCCAGCAGCTTGACTAGCGGGGTGCCCTACGAGCAGTACTTC. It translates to CASSLTSGVPYEQYF.

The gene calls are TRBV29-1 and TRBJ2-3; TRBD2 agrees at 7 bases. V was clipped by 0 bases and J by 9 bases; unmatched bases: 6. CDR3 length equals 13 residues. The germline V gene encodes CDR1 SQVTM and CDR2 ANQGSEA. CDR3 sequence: CSVEDGVGGTQYF. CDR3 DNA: TGCAGCGTTGAAGACGGCGTCGGGGGGACGCAGTATTTT.

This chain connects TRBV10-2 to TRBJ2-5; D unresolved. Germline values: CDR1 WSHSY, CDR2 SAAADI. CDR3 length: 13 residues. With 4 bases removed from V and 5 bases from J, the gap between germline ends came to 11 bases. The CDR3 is CASSVGATETQYF. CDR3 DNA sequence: TGCGCCAGCAGTGTAGGAGCGACGGAGACCCAGTACTTC.

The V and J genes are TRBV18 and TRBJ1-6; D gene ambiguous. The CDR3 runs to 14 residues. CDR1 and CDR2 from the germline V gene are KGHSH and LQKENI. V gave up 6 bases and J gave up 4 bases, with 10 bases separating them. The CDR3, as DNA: TGTGCCAGCTCGCCGGGGTTTTATAATTCACCCCTCCACTTT. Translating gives CASSPGFYNSPLHF.

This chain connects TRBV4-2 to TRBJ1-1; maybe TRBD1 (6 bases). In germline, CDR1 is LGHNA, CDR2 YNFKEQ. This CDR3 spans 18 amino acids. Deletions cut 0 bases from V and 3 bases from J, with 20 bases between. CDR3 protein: CASSQDSVFRGLDTEAFF. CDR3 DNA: TGTGCCAGCAGCCAAGATAGTGTTTTCAGGGGCCTGGACACTGAAGCTTTCTTT.